This T cell receptor beta chain derives from a study of technical replicates of blood from several donors. TCRdb's table, derived via immunoSEQ multiplex PCR, lists solely in-frame clones and lacks some. The repertoire holds about 83,000 clones, with about 91% as singletons. The J segment lost 7 bases and the V segment lost 11 bases, leaving 6 bases of the junction unmatched. The length of the CDR3 is 12 residues. Germline lookup yields CDR1 MNHEY and CDR2 SMNVEV (reference sequence). The sample comprised T cells isolated from PBMCs. This sequence was found in a human donor in good health. The V call is TRBV27, the J call TRBJ2-1; 9 bases map to TRBD1. The CDR3 DNA follows: TGTGCCGCCGGACAGGGGCGAAATGAGCAGTTCTTC. Protein product: CAAGQGRNEQFF.